Listed here is a single T cell receptor (beta chain). The data are from a study of blood T cell repertoires in COVID-19. Study at large: Whether acute or convalescent, the COVID-19 samples came from the United States, Italy and Spain. Nucleic acid was either cDNA or gDNA, and it came from T cells, B-cell-depleted T cells, or PBMCs.

Per the original methods: Researchers report that nucleated cell counts were estimated from reference gene primer amplification. Some clones are missing from TCRdb's copy, which holds only in-frame ones; the method was immunoSEQ multiplex PCR. The V and J calls and clone size are taken from that table; D and trimming were inferred from the DNA. The sample lists approximately 190,000 clones, under 90% occurring once. The CDR3 loop spans 14 amino acids. Between the trimmed V and J ends, which lost 8 bases and 11 bases, there was a span of 19 bases. Germline values: CDR1 SEHNR, CDR2 FQNEAQ (reference sequence).

The clonotype was recovered from a human donor in a cohort sampled during active COVID-19. The specimen was peripheral blood. The V gene is TRBV7-9, the J gene TRBJ1-6; TRBD1 might be the D (6 bases). DNA of the CDR3: TGTGCCAGCGCATCCCTCCAGGGGTCAACACCCCTCCACTTT. It translates to CASASLQGSTPLHF.